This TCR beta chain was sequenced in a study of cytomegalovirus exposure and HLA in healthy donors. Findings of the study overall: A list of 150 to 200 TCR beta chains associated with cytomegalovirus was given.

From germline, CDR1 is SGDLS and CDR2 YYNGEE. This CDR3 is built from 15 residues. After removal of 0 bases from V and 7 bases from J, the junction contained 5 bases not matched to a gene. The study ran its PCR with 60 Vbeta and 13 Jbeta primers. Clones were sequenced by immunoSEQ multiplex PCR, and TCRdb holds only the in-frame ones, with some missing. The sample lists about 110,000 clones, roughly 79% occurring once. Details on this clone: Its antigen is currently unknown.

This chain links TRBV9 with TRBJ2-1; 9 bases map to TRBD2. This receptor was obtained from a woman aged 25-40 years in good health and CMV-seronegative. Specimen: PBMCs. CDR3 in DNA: TGTGCCAGCAGCGTAGTTGGGCTAGCGGGGAATGAGCAGTTCTTC. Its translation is CASSVVGLAGNEQFF. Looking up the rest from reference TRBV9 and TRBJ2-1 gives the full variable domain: DSGVTQTPKHLITATGQRVTLRCSPRSGDLSVYWYQQSLDQGLQFLIQYYNGEERAKGNILERFSAQQFPDLHSELNLSSLELGDSALYFCASSVVGLAGNEQFFGPGTRLTVL.